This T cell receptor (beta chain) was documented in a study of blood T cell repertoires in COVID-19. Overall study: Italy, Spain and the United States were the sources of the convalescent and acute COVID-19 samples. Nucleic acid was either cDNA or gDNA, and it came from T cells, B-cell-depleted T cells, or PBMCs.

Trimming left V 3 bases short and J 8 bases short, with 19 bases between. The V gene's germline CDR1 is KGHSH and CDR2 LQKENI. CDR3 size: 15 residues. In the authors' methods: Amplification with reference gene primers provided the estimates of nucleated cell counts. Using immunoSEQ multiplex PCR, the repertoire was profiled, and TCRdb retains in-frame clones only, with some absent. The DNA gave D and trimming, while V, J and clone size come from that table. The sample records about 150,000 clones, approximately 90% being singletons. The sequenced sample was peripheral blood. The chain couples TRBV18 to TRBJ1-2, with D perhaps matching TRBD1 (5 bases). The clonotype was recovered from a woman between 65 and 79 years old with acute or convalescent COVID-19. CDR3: CASSPQDTIRGGYTF. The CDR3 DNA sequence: TGTGCCAGCTCACCCCAGGACACCATCCGTGGGGGCTACACCTTC.